Only one count was recorded for the clone carrying this T cell receptor beta chain. The sample originates from a study of blood T cell repertoires in COVID-19. Study-wide background: The United States, Italy and Spain supplied acute and convalescent COVID-19 samples.

Produced via immunoSEQ multiplex PCR; TCRdb's table is partial and in-frame only. The sample includes 150,000 to 200,000 clones, approximately 85% of them seen just once. Looked up from germline, CDR1 is KGHDR and CDR2 is SFDVKD. Trimming cost V 7 bases and J 3 bases, with 12 bases left between them. CDR3 length: 14 amino acids. Participants' own reports of clinical history determined their cohort assignment. The chain couples TRBV24-1 to TRBJ1-5; weak D call: TRBD1 (6 bases). This sequence was found in a woman aged 18-29 years who had recovered from COVID-19. The sequenced sample was PBMCs or T cells enriched from blood (not recorded which). Here the CDR3 reads CATSSSGDNQPQHF. For the CDR3, the DNA is TGTGCCACCAGCTCATCAGGGGACAATCAGCCCCAGCATTTT.